The entry that follows covers one T cell receptor (beta chain) sequence. Its cognate antigen has yet to be identified. No clone much larger than this one lies a single base away; base qualities are absent. To prepare the library, the immunoSEQ multiplex PCR assay was applied. The clones in this table, taken by TCRdb from immuneACCESS, are in-frame only. Not every clone is retained; where verified, under half of the shortfall comes from an unresolved V gene, and the cause of the rest is unknown. The sample data list approximately 59,000 clones, and 70% to 90% of these were observed just once. 4% to 5.5% of the sample is taken by the ten largest. This sample stems from a study of technical replicates of blood from a handful of donors (dated by TCRdb to 2016 to 2017). Here V drops 1 base and J drops 6 bases, and the junction holds 5 bases not matched to any gene. CDR1 and CDR2 were assigned from the germline V gene as SGHTA and FQGNSA. Including cysteine and phenylalanine, the CDR3 has 15 amino acids. Only CDR3 DNA is held: 45 bases, read in frame from base 1.

The TCR was taken from a human donor in good health. Some clones in this sample may be carry-over from other donors' samples. The V and J segments used are TRBV7-2 and TRBJ1-1; 10 bases in between match TRBD1. The sequenced sample was PBMCs. In nucleotides, the sequence is TGTGCCAGCAGCTTAGGGGACAGGGGAATAGCTGAAGCTTTCTTT. This codes for CASSLGDRGIAEAFF.